Each of the 4 T cell receptor beta chains below was sequenced from the same sample in a study of CD8 T cells in Susac syndrome. It was with random hexamers that about 0.45 to 1 ug RNA was reverse transcribed. TCRdb redid the calling of the immunoSEQ multiplex PCR reads with MiXCR, one entry per CDR3 protein. Of some 150,000 distinct CDR3 sequences in the sample, about 95% are singletons; the top ten hold approximately 0.15%. Specimen: CD4+ T cells from PBMCs. These receptors were obtained from a human donor with Susac syndrome.

The V and J genes are TRBV9 and TRBJ2-3; possibly TRBD1 or TRBD2 for D (7 bases each). Germline V gene sequence: CDR1 SGDLS, CDR2 YYNGEE. The germline V and J ends were trimmed by 0 bases and 8 bases, with 25 bases remaining between them. The CDR3 contains 18 residues. The chain's CDR3 is CASSVVPGQGGGEGTQYF. CDR3 DNA: TGTGCCAGCAGCGTAGTCCCGGGGCAGGGGGGGGGTGAGGGTACGCAGTATTTT.

This chain connects TRBV4-2 to TRBJ2-7; TRBD1 aligns across 12 bases. With 5 bases clipped from V and 5 bases from J, the junction kept 4 bases outside the gene matches. In germline, CDR1 is LGHNA, CDR2 YNFKEQ. The CDR3 is 14 residues long. CDR3: CASSGTGGVDEQYF. The CDR3, as DNA: TGTGCCAGCAGCGGGACAGGGGGCGTCGACGAGCAGTACTTC.

The chain joins TRBV20-1 to TRBJ1-2; D remains ambiguous. This CDR3 contains 11 residues. V was cut by 4 bases and J by 7 bases, with 10 bases left in between. Germline values: CDR1 DFQATT, CDR2 SNEGSKA (reference sequence). DNA for the CDR3: TGCAGTGCTAAGATGGTTAGTGGCTACACCTTC. It encodes CSAKMVSGYTF.

The V call is TRBV20-1, the J call TRBJ2-5, with no clear D. Trimming cost V 4 bases and J 2 bases, with 8 bases left between them. The CDR3 covers 12 residues. Germline loops: CDR1 DFQATT, CDR2 SNEGSKA (reference sequence). The CDR3, as DNA: TGCAGTGCTATGTATAGACAAGAGACCCAGTACTTC. Amino acid sequence: CSAMYRQETQYF.